This TCR beta chain was sequenced for a study of B cell selection in AIRE deficiency. Sorted regulatory T cells were CD4-positive, CD25-high and CD127-low or negative. This table comes from immunoSEQ multiplex PCR, and its TCRdb copy is limited to in-frame clones, with some not included. The sample records about 15,000 clones, about 92% being singletons. The CDR3 has 15 amino acids. Trimming removed 6 bases from V and 6 bases from J; junction bases left unmatched: 9. Germline V CDR1 and CDR2: MNHEY, SMNVEV (reference sequence). Turning to this clone: The antigen is not known.

General observations from the study: In TCRBV usage, CDR3 length and diversity, patient Tconv and Treg cells matched healthy donors.

The sample was Tregs sorted from PBMCs. V and J are TRBV27 and TRBJ2-3; 10 positions agree with TRBD2. This receptor was identified in a human donor with AIRE deficiency. CDR3 DNA sequence: TGTGCCAGCAGACCACCGGGACTAGCGAGCGATACGCAGTATTTT. It specifies CASRPPGLASDTQYF.